This T cell receptor (beta chain) was captured in a study of blood T cell repertoires in COVID-19 (dated by TCRdb to 2020 to 2021). The study in broad terms: Samples from collaborators originated in the United States, Italy and Spain and spanned both the acute and convalescent phases of COVID-19. A de-identified subject ID, COVID-19 status, age in years and sex were almost always included in the sample metadata. Deeply sampled blood TCRbeta repertoires from subjects exposed to, actively infected with, or recovered from COVID-19 were included in the dataset. HLA class I and class II types, where available, came from metadata supplied by the sample provider rather than from assay-based typing. A freely available public database, intended as a resource for researchers studying the immune response to SARS-CoV-2, is where the repertoires were released. The samples were drawn from the first 160 participants of the ongoing ImmuneRACE study and from under 1,500 subjects provided by 6 global collaborators. The material from the prospective study consisted of cDNA or gDNA derived from T cells, B-cell-depleted T cells, or PBMCs. Study-wide findings and limitations: The amount of clinical and demographic metadata varied by source and participant and was provided uncurated.

The CDR3 spans 15 residues, from the cysteine through the phenylalanine. Only CDR3 DNA is held: 45 bases, read in frame from base 1. CDR1 MRHNA and CDR2 SNTAGT were looked up in the germline V gene. For this chain, trimming is 6 bases at the V end and 3 bases at the J end, and the number of junction bases without a gene match is 6. One collaborating source in Seattle enrolled patients while the patients were actively infected and followed the patients over time throughout the course of disease. Whole blood was collected in K2EDTA tubes by collaborating institutions according to the institutions' own protocols. Collaborator samples were shipped for TCRbeta analysis as frozen whole blood, isolated PBMCs, or DNA extracted from either sample type. TCRbeta CDR3 regions were amplified from genomic DNA using the immunoSEQ Assay, a bias-controlled multiplex PCR. Per the authors' processing: The number of nucleated cells in each sample was estimated from the amplification of reference gene primers within the assay. To quantify the absolute abundance of each unique TCRbeta CDR3 rearrangement, sequence reads were collapsed and filtered. Productive Simpson clonality was computed per sample as the square root of Simpson's diversity index over productive rearrangements. Sourced from immuneACCESS, this table was stored by TCRdb with only in-frame sequences that have V and J called. A share of the clones is absent; for the studies checked, an unresolved V gene accounts for under half, and the remainder has no known explanation. V, J and clone size reflect that table, while D and trimming were determined from the DNA. Recorded for this sample are fewer than 200,000 clones; about 83% of them occurred a single time. The ten largest clones take up under 15% of the sample.

Worth noting for this clone: Its binding antigen is unknown. No per-base quality is available; no much larger clone lies one base away.

The sequencing sample was made of peripheral blood. The chain couples TRBV6-4 to TRBJ2-3, and TRBD2 matches 10 of the central bases. This TCR came from a woman aged 70-85 years with COVID-19, enrolled during active disease. This receptor carries the CDR3 CASSLLAGNTDTQYF. The nucleotide sequence reads as follows: TGTGCCAGCAGCTTACTAGCGGGAAATACAGATACGCAGTATTTT.